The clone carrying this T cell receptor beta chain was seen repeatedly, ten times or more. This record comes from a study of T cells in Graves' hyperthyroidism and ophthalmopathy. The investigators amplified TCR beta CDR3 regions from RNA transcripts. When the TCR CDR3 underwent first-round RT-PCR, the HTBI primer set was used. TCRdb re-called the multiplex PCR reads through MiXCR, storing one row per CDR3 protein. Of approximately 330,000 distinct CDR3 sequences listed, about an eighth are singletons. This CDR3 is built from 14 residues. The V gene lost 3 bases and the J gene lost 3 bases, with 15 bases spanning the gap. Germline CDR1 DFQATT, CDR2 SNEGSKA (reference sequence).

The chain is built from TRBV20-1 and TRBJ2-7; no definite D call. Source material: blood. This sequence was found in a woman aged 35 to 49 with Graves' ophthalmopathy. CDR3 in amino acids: CSARVWSPYYEQYF. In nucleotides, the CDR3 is TGCAGTGCTAGGGTATGGTCCCCCTACTACGAGCAGTACTTC.